This record looks at one T cell receptor beta chain sequence and its context. Its antigen is not known. The source of the sample is a study of a mutant IDH1 vaccine in newly diagnosed glioma. Germline V CDR1 and CDR2: DFQATT, SNEGSKA (reference sequence). This CDR3 has 11 amino acids. The V and J ends lost 3 bases and 13 bases respectively, with 15 bases between them. The time point: week 11, during vaccination. In every dose of vaccine, 300 ug of mutant IDH1 20-mer peptide was given alongside topical imiquimod. Assay used: immunoSEQ multiplex PCR; TCRdb lists only in-frame clones, some missing. The sample yields around 25,000 clones, roughly 80% seen once.

The source material was PBMCs, sampled from a glioma patient whose treatment included an IDH1 peptide vaccine. V gene TRBV20-1 combines with J gene TRBJ1-1; D gene uncertain. This sequence originates from a woman between 18 and 29 years old with glioma. The CDR3, as DNA: TGCAGTGCTAGGGGCCCACAGCAGTTTTTCTTT. Translating gives CSARGPQQFFF.